This T cell receptor (beta chain) derives from a study of cytomegalovirus exposure and HLA in healthy donors. The study, taken as a whole, reports: The CMV antigen specificity of a few CMV-associated chains was confirmed through in vitro analysis. Beyond CMV serostatus, there was no information to go on about immune exposure. In a later analysis, approximately 15,000 TCR beta sequences were associated with HLA alleles at 0.05 false discovery rate.

Researchers ran the PCR with 60 Vbeta and 13 Jbeta primers. TCRdb's copy holds only in-frame clones and misses some; the assay was immunoSEQ multiplex PCR. The table has 120,000 to 150,000 clones, 78% seen once; the top ten hold 2.8%. As to this clone: Antigen specificity is unknown.

CDR3 length: 15 amino acids. Unmatched junction bases numbered 2, after V lost 2 bases and J lost 2 bases. CDR1 and CDR2 from the germline V gene are MNHEY and SVGAGI. The sample comprised PBMCs. The V call is TRBV6-5, the J call TRBJ2-5, with 10 positions matching TRBD1. The TCR originated in a male donor in good health and CMV-seronegative. CDR3 sequence reads: CASSYRDRGQETQYF. CDR3 nucleotides: TGTGCCAGCAGTTACCGGGACAGGGGACAAGAGACCCAGTACTTC.